A selection of T cell receptor beta chains follows, all from one sample in a study of blood T cell repertoires in COVID-19. Profiled with immunoSEQ multiplex PCR; TCRdb holds only in-frame clones, not every one. The sample lists approximately 27,000 clones; 80% to 90% were seen once. The source material was peripheral blood. The source of these receptors is a man in his 60s with acute or convalescent COVID-19. The CDR3 runs from the conserved cysteine through the conserved F or W. Fields, in order: D gene, V gene, J gene, clone size, CDR3 protein, CDR3 DNA. A D gene is named only where the DNA matches it firmly. Clone size is given for some rows only: seen once, a few or many times, or a class if the clone is expanded.

>NA|TRBV2|TRBJ1-6|NA
CASKTEYDSPLHF
TGTGCCAGTAAGACTGAGTACGATTCACCCCTCCACTTT
>TRBD2|TRBV19|TRBJ2-3|few
CASSIRGTASGGAGRDTQYF
TGTGCCAGTAGTATACGCGGAACGGCTAGCGGGGGGGCCGGGAGAGATACGCAGTATTTT
>NA|TRBV19|TRBJ1-5|NA
CASNRDFNQPQHF
TGTGCCAGTAACAGGGATTTTAATCAGCCCCAGCATTTT
>NA|TRBV7-2|TRBJ1-6|NA
CASSLLLAGTLHF
TGTGCCAGCAGCTTACTTTTGGCGGGAACCCTCCACTTT
>TRBD1|TRBV5-1|TRBJ1-3|NA
CASSQGTGGLGNTIYF
TGCGCCAGCAGCCAAGGGACAGGGGGACTTGGAAACACCATATATTTT
>TRBD1|TRBV5-4|TRBJ2-7|NA
CASSLPGTGTYEQYF
TGTGCCAGCAGCTTGCCCGGGACAGGGACCTACGAGCAGTACTTC
>TRBD2|TRBV27|TRBJ2-1|NA
CASSFVAGGPENEQFF
TGTGCCAGCAGTTTCGTAGCGGGAGGGCCTGAGAATGAGCAGTTCTTC
>NA|TRBV19|TRBJ1-2|few
CASSIDTTDYGYTF
TGTGCCAGTAGTATAGACACGACAGACTATGGCTACACCTTC
>NA|TRBV25-1|TRBJ1-5|NA
CASRREGRQPQHF
TGTGCCAGCAGAAGAGAGGGCAGACAGCCCCAGCATTTT
>NA|TRBV10-3|TRBJ1-4|NA
CAIITRGRGATNEKLFF
TGTGCCATCATTACCAGGGGACGTGGGGCAACTAATGAAAAACTGTTTTTT
>NA|TRBV7-9|TRBJ1-5|NA
CASSLSYGGVSNQPQHF
TGTGCCAGCAGCTTATCATATGGAGGGGTTAGCAATCAGCCCCAGCATTTT
>TRBD1|TRBV5-1|TRBJ2-1|NA
CASRPGQGIYNEQFF
TGCGCCAGCAGGCCAGGACAGGGCATCTACAATGAGCAGTTCTTC
>TRBD1|TRBV10-1|TRBJ2-7|NA
CASSESTGGYEQYF
TGCGCCAGCAGTGAGTCAACAGGGGGATACGAGCAGTACTTC
>TRBD1|TRBV18|TRBJ2-7|NA
CASRQGASYEQYF
TGTGCCAGCCGCCAGGGGGCTTCCTACGAGCAGTACTTC
>NA|TRBV27|TRBJ2-1|few
CASRTTRYNEQFF
TGTGCCAGCAGAACAACGCGGTACAATGAGCAGTTCTTC
>TRBD2|TRBV10-3|TRBJ2-7|NA
CATGGRYEQYF
TGTGCCACGGGGGGGAGGTACGAGCAGTACTTC
>NA|TRBV5-6|TRBJ2-1|NA
CASSWGHFSYNEQFF
TGTGCCAGCAGCTGGGGACACTTTTCCTACAATGAGCAGTTCTTC
>TRBD2|TRBV5-1|TRBJ2-2|NA
CASSYLAGGTGELFF
TGCGCCAGCAGTTATCTAGCGGGAGGTACCGGGGAGCTGTTTTTT
>NA|TRBV4-1|TRBJ2-2|NA
CASSQESTRELFF
TGCGCCAGCAGCCAAGAGAGTACCCGGGAGCTGTTTTTT
>NA|TRBV30|TRBJ2-7|NA
CAWSVTRGEQYF
TGTGCCTGGAGTGTAACTAGAGGGGAGCAGTACTTC
>NA|TRBV7-6|TRBJ2-7|NA
CASNLIGDRQYF
TGTGCCAGCAACTTAATCGGGGATAGGCAGTACTTC
>TRBD1|TRBV4-2|TRBJ1-6|NA
CASSQDRDRNNSPLHF
TGTGCCAGCAGCCAAGATCGGGACAGGAATAATTCACCCCTCCACTTT
>TRBD1|TRBV18|TRBJ1-2|NA
CASSQGQGEGYTF
TGTGCCAGCTCACAGGGACAGGGTGAAGGCTACACCTTC
>TRBD1|TRBV3-1/TRBV3-2|TRBJ1-2|NA
CASSQGTGQVLGYTF
TGTGCCAGCAGCCAAGGGACAGGGCAAGTACTAGGCTACACCTTC
>NA|TRBV28|TRBJ1-1|NA
CASSWGPPMNTEAFF
TGTGCCAGCAGTTGGGGGCCCCCGATGAACACTGAAGCTTTCTTT
>TRBD2|TRBV2|TRBJ2-2|NA
CASSVLAGGRNTGELFF
TGTGCCAGCAGTGTGCTAGCGGGGGGGAGGAACACCGGGGAGCTGTTTTTT
>NA|TRBV11-3|TRBJ2-5|NA
CASSLAVQETQYF
TGTGCCAGCAGCCTGGCGGTGCAAGAGACCCAGTACTTC